The 9 T cell receptor beta chains given below trace back to one sample, sequenced in a study of PD-1 blockade in classical Hodgkin lymphoma. Each patient experienced a relapse that followed autologous stem cell transplantation, and brentuximab vedotin exposure varied. Repertoires were generated with immunoSEQ multiplex PCR, while TCRdb's copy carries only in-frame clones and drops some. The table has over 90,000 clones, about 91% seen once. The sample consisted of peripheral blood mononuclear cells (PBMCs), taken before the second cycle of nivolumab. The receptor set was obtained from a human donor with classical Hodgkin lymphoma.

V usage is TRBV6-1 and J usage is TRBJ1-5; D call uncertain. Germline CDR1 is MNHNS and CDR2 is SASEGT. V lost 3 bases and J 0 bases, leaving 3 bases between the germline ends. This CDR3 contains 13 residues. The CDR3 DNA reads TGTGCCAGCAGTGACAATAGCAATCAGCCCCAGCATTTT. This gives the protein CASSDNSNQPQHF.

This chain uses TRBV27 with TRBJ1-5; perhaps TRBD1 as D (5 bases). This CDR3 region has 13 residues. CDR1 MNHEY and CDR2 SMNVEV come from the germline V gene (reference sequence). V was cut by 6 bases and J by 6 bases, with 12 bases left in between. In DNA, the CDR3 is TGTGCCAGCAGCCCATGGGGGTTTCAGCCCCAGCATTTT. Amino acids: CASSPWGFQPQHF.

The rearrangement joins TRBV18 to TRBJ1-5, with D possibly TRBD1 on 5 matching bases. V was shortened by 6 bases and J by 5 bases, with 8 bases between the two germline ends. CDR1 and CDR2 from the germline V gene are KGHSH and LQKENI. There are 12 residues in the CDR3. In DNA, the CDR3 is TGTGCCAGCTCGGGGGGGGATCAGCCCCAGCATTTT. Amino acids: CASSGGDQPQHF.

The CDR3 sequence is CASSFARATVLLFF. The CDR3 nucleotides read TGTGCCAGCAGTTTTGCCAGAGCTACGGTACTGCTGTTTTTT. J is TRBJ1-4 and V is TRBV28; D is unclear. Trimming took off 3 bases at V and 14 bases at J, with 19 bases between the two ends. Germline V gene sequence: CDR1 MDHEN, CDR2 SYDVKM. The CDR3 length is 14 residues.

In its sample, this clone was seen once. The junction differs from germline at one of its ends, possibly a read error. This sequence joins TRBV7-7 and TRBJ2-7, with 9 bases aligning to TRBD1. Per germline, CDR1 SSHAT and CDR2 FNYEAQ (reference sequence). This CDR3 is 14 amino acids long. The CDR3 sequence: CASTGTGKENEQYF. The CDR3 DNA reads TGTGCTAGCACCGGGACAGGGAAAGAAAACGAGCAGTACTTC.

Only a few counts were recorded for this clone. The rearrangement links TRBV28 to TRBJ1-4; 7 nucleotides match TRBD1. V gave up 5 bases and J gave up 3 bases; unmatched junction bases: 6. Germline loops: CDR1 MDHEN, CDR2 SYDVKM. The CDR3 is made up of 15 amino acids. The CDR3 nucleotides are TGTGCCAGCAGTGAAGACAGGGAGGCTAATGAAAAACTGTTTTTT. Translated, it gives CASSEDREANEKLFF.

The V gene is TRBV11-1, the J gene TRBJ2-7, with 10 bases aligning to TRBD2. Germline V gene sequence: CDR1 SGHAT, CDR2 FQDESV (reference sequence). CDR3 size: 16 residues. Losses at the gene ends were 8 bases for V and 7 bases for J; bases not matched to a gene: 17. The CDR3 protein is CASGKGQLAGVGEQYF. The CDR3 DNA reads TGTGCCAGCGGTAAAGGACAGCTAGCGGGAGTGGGTGAGCAGTACTTC.

The gene calls are TRBV5-1 and TRBJ2-3; 7 bases agree with TRBD1. The V gene end was trimmed by 0 bases and the J gene end by 5 bases; junction bases not matched to a gene: 9. Germline-derived CDR1 and CDR2 are SGHRS and YFSETQ. This CDR3 spans 16 amino acids. CDR3 in amino acids: CASSLGVTRGRDTQYF. In DNA form, the CDR3 reads TGCGCCAGCAGCTTGGGAGTTACCAGGGGGAGAGATACGCAGTATTTT.

The CDR3 sequence: CASSLRRLAGGLTGELFF. In nucleotides, the CDR3 is TGTGCCAGCAGCTTACGGCGACTAGCGGGAGGGCTCACCGGGGAGCTGTTTTTT. V and J are TRBV7-9 and TRBJ2-2, with TRBD2 identical over 14 bases. Germline values: CDR1 SEHNR, CDR2 FQNEAQ (reference sequence). V was pared by 2 bases and J by 4 bases, with 6 bases of the junction left unmatched. The CDR3 spans 18 residues.